This TCR beta chain was sequenced in a study of blood T cells in healthy people across ages. Study-level points and caveats: Among T cells, TCR beta diversity per million cells dropped roughly linearly as age rose. Estimated diversity across one million T cells was deemed an underestimate.

Ten or more counts support this clonotype. What it binds is unknown. PCR was performed a second time for about 7 to 12 cycles using a sample-barcoded 5' primer and a J-beta primer mix. Every single cDNA molecule received a tag from a template-switch adaptor with 12 random nucleotides. TCRdb re-called the 5' RACE reads through MiXCR, storing one row per CDR3 protein. The table has approximately 700,000 distinct CDR3 sequences, about 34% seen once. Trimming removed 3 bases from V and 5 bases from J, with 13 bases in between. The V gene's germline CDR1 is DFQATT and CDR2 SNEGSKA (reference sequence). The CDR3 sequence is 13 residues long. Donors were healthy Caucasian individuals from Russia aged roughly 6 to 95.

The clonotype originates from a woman of 80 years or more in good health. Sequenced: blood. The gene calls are TRBV20-1 and TRBJ1-2; no reliable D call. The CDR3 protein is CSASGIQDYGYTF. The DNA for the CDR3 is TGCAGTGCTAGTGGGATCCAAGATTATGGCTACACCTTC.